This T cell receptor beta chain was profiled in a study of CD8+ T cells in alopecia areata. The wider study: At a dose of 5 to 10 mg twice daily, oral tofacitinib was given to treated patients. Study conclusions and caveats: Sequenced scalp T cells also include alphabeta T cells resident in normal skin.

PBMCs served as the source from which CD4+ and CD8+ T cells were sorted. Germline CDR1 reads SEHNR; CDR2 reads FQNEAQ (reference sequence). V was clipped by 5 bases and J by 6 bases, with 5 bases between them. This CDR3 comprises 11 residues. This clone came up a few times. No antigen is known for it. RNA extraction and reverse transcription yielded cDNA as sequencing template. The table came from immunoSEQ multiplex PCR; TCRdb's copy has only in-frame clones and leaves some out. The sample lists under 250,000 clones; 50% to 60% were seen once. The sample was CD4+ T cells sorted from blood, taken at week 0. The chain employs TRBV7-9 and TRBJ2-4, with D unresolved. The receptor was derived from a human donor with alopecia areata. CDR3 in amino acids: CASSNGNIQYF. In DNA, the CDR3 is TGTGCCAGCAGCAACGGAAACATTCAGTACTTC. Based on the CDR3 plus reference TRBV7-9 and TRBJ2-4, the full variable domain is DTGVSQNPRHKITKRGQNVTFRCDPISEHNRLYWYRQTLGQGPEFLTYFQNEAQLEKSRLLSDRFSAERPKGSFSTLEIQRTEQGDSAMYLCASSNGNIQYFGAGTRLSVL.